This T cell receptor beta chain was identified during a study of memory CD4+ T cells and cytomegalovirus serostatus. V lost 8 bases to trimming and J lost 4 bases, with 15 bases between them. The germline V gene has CDR1 SQVTM and CDR2 ANQGSEA. CDR3 length: 13 residues. Libraries were prepared by immunoSEQ multiplex PCR; TCRdb keeps only in-frame clonotypes and omits some of them. The sample comprises tens of thousands of clones, about 73% of which are singletons, and around 2.5% rests with the top ten. The sort gate was single viable CD3+CD4+CD8-CD45RO+ cells for memory CD4+ T cells. This clone was detected a few times.

The sample comprised memory CD4+ T cells from blood. The J gene is TRBJ1-5, the V gene TRBV29-1; D not certain. This TCR was sampled from an adult in good health and CMV-seropositive. The CDR3 DNA reads as TGCAGCTTGGGAGGCAGCACTAATCAGCCCCAGCATTTT. This translates into CSLGGSTNQPQHF. The variable domain in full, completed from reference TRBV29-1 and TRBJ1-5, reads SAVISQKPSRDICQRGTSLTIQCQVDSQVTMMFWYRQQPGQSLTLIATANQGSEATYESGFVIDKFPISRPNLTFSTLTVSNMSPEDSSIYLCSLGGSTNQPQHFGDGTRLSIL.